The clone carrying this TCR beta chain turned up a few times. What it binds is unknown. The data originate from a study of T cells in Graves' hyperthyroidism and ophthalmopathy. Broader study findings: A model using 13 V-J features told ophthalmopathy apart from stable hyperthyroidism.

Amplification of TCR beta CDR3 regions was performed using RNA transcripts as template. Using the HTBI primer set, a first-round RT-PCR was run on the TCR CDR3. In TCRdb, the multiplex PCR reads were re-called with MiXCR into one record per CDR3 protein. This sample has a few hundred thousand distinct CDR3 sequences, with approximately 14% found just once. The study excluded patients with uncontrolled infection, other autoimmune disease, pregnancy or lactation. The germline gives CDR1 SEHNR, CDR2 FQNEAQ (reference sequence). CDR3 size: 19 residues. Trimming stripped 5 bases from V and 0 bases from J, with 23 bases between.

Sequencing used blood. The chain joins TRBV7-9 to TRBJ2-4; D might be TRBD2 (7 bases). The clonotype was recovered from a woman aged 18-29 years with Graves' hyperthyroidism. The CDR3 region has the DNA TGTGCCAGCAGCCAGAGACAGGACTGGACTAGTCTAGCCAAAAACATTCAGTACTTC. Amino acid sequence: CASSQRQDWTSLAKNIQYF.